These 24 T cell receptor beta chains came from one sample sequenced in a study of T cell responses to AZD1222 COVID-19 vaccine. Clones were read by immunoSEQ multiplex PCR, and TCRdb kept only the in-frame ones, dropping some. The sample includes 70,000 or so clones, approximately 88% of them seen just once. Sequencing was performed on peripheral blood, taken on day 0 of AZD1222 vaccination. The receptors derive from an adult in good health.

The V call is TRBV9, the J call TRBJ1-4; D remains ambiguous. Germline V lookup: CDR1 SGDLS, CDR2 YYNGEE. V lost 0 bases to trimming and J lost 0 bases, with 9 bases between them. The CDR3 is 16 amino acids. CDR3 protein: CASSVGPGTTNEKLFF. DNA of the CDR3: TGTGCCAGCAGCGTAGGCCCGGGAACAACTAATGAAAAACTGTTTTTT.

The chain links TRBV6-2 or TRBV6-3 to TRBJ1-5; D unresolved. Looked up from germline, CDR1 is MNHEY and CDR2 is SVGEGT. V was trimmed by 5 bases and J by 1 base, leaving 9 bases between them. The CDR3 is 14 residues long. CDR3 nucleotides: TGTGCCAGCAGTGGCACAGCCAGCAATCAGCCCCAGCATTTT. This sequence encodes CASSGTASNQPQHF.

This sequence joins TRBV5-1 and TRBJ1-2; 8 nucleotides line up with TRBD1. The V and J ends lost 4 bases and 2 bases, in that order; junction bases with no gene match: 7. The length of the CDR3 is 15 residues. Germline lookup yields CDR1 SGHRS and CDR2 YFSETQ. CDR3 protein: CASSKGTGPNYGYTF. As DNA, the CDR3 is TGCGCCAGCAGCAAGGGGACAGGCCCAAACTATGGCTACACCTTC.

The chain is built from TRBV7-9 and TRBJ1-1; possibly TRBD1 for D (5 bases). Germline lookup yields CDR1 SEHNR and CDR2 FQNEAQ (reference sequence). This CDR3 has 16 amino acids. Deletions cut 5 bases from V and 5 bases from J, with 21 bases between. In DNA, the CDR3 is TGTGCCAGCAGCACCACGAAGGATGTAGAGGGGACTGAAGCTTTCTTT. Its translation is CASSTTKDVEGTEAFF.

The rearrangement uses TRBV6-6 and TRBJ2-5; TRBD2 aligns across 13 bases. The CDR3 totals 14 residues. V lost 5 bases, J lost 7 bases, and 4 bases stayed unmatched. Germline loops: CDR1 MNHNY, CDR2 SVGAGI (reference sequence). CDR3: CASSPGLAGTTQYF. The CDR3 DNA sequence: TGTGCCAGCAGTCCGGGACTAGCGGGGACGACCCAGTACTTC.

V is TRBV5-1 and J is TRBJ2-3; tentative D call: TRBD2 (5 bases). This CDR3 is built from 14 residues. V was pared by 0 bases and J by 3 bases, with 8 bases between. Germline CDR1 reads SGHRS; CDR2 reads YFSETQ. The CDR3 nucleotides read TGCGCCAGCAGCTTGGAACTAGTTACAGATACGCAGTATTTT. Translation gives CASSLELVTDTQYF.

The chain employs TRBV5-3 and TRBJ1-5, with 7 nucleotides matching TRBD1. TRBV5-3 is an ORF, and what it does is uncertain. J lost 0 bases, V lost 3 bases, and 9 bases had no gene match. The CDR3 covers 17 residues. The CDR3 sequence: CARSWWRTGDSNQPQHF. As DNA, the CDR3 is TGTGCCAGAAGCTGGTGGAGGACAGGAGATAGCAATCAGCCCCAGCATTTT.

This chain links TRBV5-5 with TRBJ2-1; D might be TRBD1 (5 bases). Per the germline V gene, CDR1 is SGHKS and CDR2 is YYEKEE (reference sequence). The CDR3 totals 14 residues. The ends were cut back, 1 base at V and 4 bases at J, with 9 bases in the middle. The CDR3 spells CASSLFQGYNEQFF. The CDR3 DNA follows: TGTGCCAGCAGCTTGTTTCAGGGTTACAATGAGCAGTTCTTC.

This chain links TRBV9 with TRBJ2-3; 8 bases line up with TRBD2. The CDR3 is 17 residues long. V lost 3 bases to trimming and J lost 5 bases; unmatched junction nucleotides: 14. Germline loops: CDR1 SGDLS, CDR2 YYNGEE. The CDR3 coding sequence is TGTGCCAGCAGCGAGACCGCGGGGGGCCGAAAGATAGATACGCAGTATTTT. This sequence encodes CASSETAGGRKIDTQYF.

CDR3 region: CASSLDGSGGETQYF. CDR3 nucleotide sequence: TGTGCCAGCAGCTTAGATGGCAGCGGGGGTGAGACCCAGTACTTC. The rearrangement uses TRBV11-3 and TRBJ2-5; 8 nucleotides line up with TRBD2. V dropped 0 bases and J dropped 5; count of bases not matched to a gene: 5. Germline-derived CDR1 and CDR2 are SGHNT and YENEEA. The CDR3 runs 15 residues. The full variable domain, with the rest looked up from reference TRBV11-3 and TRBJ2-5, is EAGVVQSPRYKIIEKKQPVAFWCNPISGHNTLYWYLQNLGQGPELLIRYENEEAVDDSQLPKDRFSAERLKGVDSTLKIQPAELGDSAVYLCASSLDGSGGETQYFGPGTRLLVL.

This rearrangement joins TRBV28 to TRBJ2-2; 7 nucleotides agree with TRBD1. This CDR3 region has 17 residues. The germline V gene encodes CDR1 MDHEN and CDR2 SYDVKM. The V segment lost 4 bases and the J segment 1 base; nucleotides outside the gene matches: 9. CDR3 in DNA: TGTGCCAGCAGTTCGTACGTCGGGACAGTGAACACCGGGGAGCTGTTTTTT. Its protein product is CASSSYVGTVNTGELFF.

This clone was recorded only once. V is TRBV28 and J is TRBJ2-7; 9 nucleotides align to TRBD1. The J segment lost 5 bases and the V segment lost 3 bases, leaving 11 bases of the junction unmatched. CDR1 is MDHEN and CDR2 is SYDVKM in the germline V gene. The CDR3 consists of 16 residues. CDR3 nucleotide sequence: TGTGCCAGCAGTTTGCGGACAGGGGCGGGTGAGGACGAGCAGTACTTC. This sequence encodes CASSLRTGAGEDEQYF.

The chain employs TRBV7-2 and TRBJ1-6, with D hard to call. V was clipped by 3 bases and J by 9 bases, with 15 bases between them. The CDR3 extends over 15 amino acids. Germline V gene data show CDR1 as SGHTA and CDR2 as FQGNSA. CDR3 residues: CASSFSDGKGSPLHF. The CDR3 coding sequence is TGTGCCAGCAGCTTCTCGGACGGAAAGGGTTCACCCCTCCACTTT.

The V gene is TRBV27, the J gene TRBJ2-2, with TRBD2 matching 8 bases. Germline V gene data show CDR1 as MNHEY and CDR2 as SMNVEV (reference sequence). The CDR3 is 15 amino acids. With 3 bases clipped from V and 6 bases from J, the junction kept 6 bases outside the gene matches. The CDR3 protein is CASSFQRGISGELFF. CDR3 bases: TGTGCCAGCAGTTTCCAGCGGGGGATTTCCGGGGAGCTGTTTTTT.

This clone is a singleton in its sample. This chain joins TRBV4-3 and TRBJ2-5; D is undetermined. V gave up 0 bases and J gave up 2 bases, with 10 bases separating them. CDR1 and CDR2 (germline): LGHNA, YSLEER. The CDR3 contains 15 residues. The CDR3 reads CASSQDLDLQETQYF. As DNA, the CDR3 is TGCGCCAGCAGCCAAGATTTGGACCTTCAAGAGACCCAGTACTTC.

This rearrangement joins TRBV12-3 or TRBV12-4 to TRBJ2-7; no firm D call. Trimming took 1 base from V and 6 from J, leaving 7 bases between them. The CDR3 contains 12 residues. The CDR3 sequence: CASSLESSEQYF. The CDR3 coding sequence is TGTGCCAGCAGTTTAGAAAGCTCCGAGCAGTACTTC.

V gene TRBV7-2 combines with J gene TRBJ2-1; 9 positions agree with TRBD2. The length of the CDR3 is 15 residues. V trimming: 3 bases; J trimming: 5 bases; junction bases outside the gene matches: 5. The germline gives CDR1 SGHTA, CDR2 FQGNSA. The CDR3 spells CASSFSGGSNNEQFF. The CDR3 region has the DNA TGTGCCAGCAGCTTTAGCGGGGGCAGTAACAATGAGCAGTTCTTC.

The V call is TRBV2, the J call TRBJ1-2; no definite D call. This CDR3 is built from 15 residues. The germline V and J ends were trimmed by 2 bases and 0 bases, with 10 bases remaining between them. Germline assignment: CDR1 SNHLY and CDR2 FYNNEI. CDR3 amino acids: CASSEFRPANYGYTF. The CDR3 nucleotides are TGTGCCAGCAGTGAATTCCGGCCCGCTAACTATGGCTACACCTTC.

The chain combines TRBV30 with TRBJ2-7, with D maybe TRBD2 (6 bases). Trimming pared 6 bases from V and 4 bases from J, leaving 16 bases between. The CDR3 is 13 residues long. In germline, CDR1 is GTSNPN, CDR2 SVGIG (reference sequence). The CDR3 sequence: CACLRDWGYEQYF. CDR3 DNA: TGTGCCTGCCTCCGGGACTGGGGGTACGAGCAGTACTTC.

The V call is TRBV5-1, the J call TRBJ2-5; D is possibly TRBD1 (5 bases). CDR1 is SGHRS, CDR2 YFSETQ, per germline. The CDR3 is 13 residues long. Trimming removed 5 bases from V and 0 bases from J, with 8 bases in between. The CDR3 DNA reads as TGCGCCAGCAGTCAAGGGGACCAAGAGACCCAGTACTTC. Translated: CASSQGDQETQYF. Based on the CDR3 plus reference TRBV5-1 and TRBJ2-5, the full variable domain is KAGVTQTPRYLIKTRGQQVTLSCSPISGHRSVSWYQQTPGQGLQFLFEYFSETQRNKGNFPGRFSGRQFSNSRSEMNVSTLELGDSALYLCASSQGDQETQYFGPGTRLLVL.

The V call is TRBV15, the J call TRBJ1-1; D is unresolved. Germline-derived CDR1 and CDR2 are LNHNV and YYDKDF (reference sequence). V lost 4 bases and J 1 base, leaving 7 bases between the germline ends. There are 13 residues in the CDR3. The CDR3 DNA follows: TGTGCCACCAGCACCCGGGGGAACACTGAAGCTTTCTTT. Translating gives CATSTRGNTEAFF.

This sequence joins TRBV7-2 and TRBJ1-2, with D unresolved. The CDR3 has 15 amino acids. Between the trimmed V and J ends, which lost 1 base and 0 bases, there was a span of 9 bases. CDR1 SGHTA and CDR2 FQGNSA come from the germline V gene. The CDR3 spells CASSLVDGANYGYTF. DNA for the CDR3: TGTGCCAGCAGCTTAGTCGACGGAGCTAACTATGGCTACACCTTC.

The chain employs TRBV6-4 and TRBJ1-1; 7 nucleotides line up with TRBD1. The CDR3 extends over 13 amino acids. Unmatched junction bases numbered 6, after V lost 6 bases and J lost 5 bases. In germline, CDR1 is MRHNA, CDR2 SNTAGT. The chain's CDR3 is CASRAGGGTEAFF. The CDR3 DNA reads TGTGCCAGCAGGGCAGGGGGTGGAACTGAAGCTTTCTTT.

Turning to this clone: The same CDR3 also results from other DNA sequences found in this sample. The chain couples TRBV12-3 or TRBV12-4 to TRBJ1-1; D is ambiguous. V was clipped by 3 bases and J by 1 base, with 3 bases between them. The CDR3 totals 12 residues. The CDR3 bases are TGTGCCAGCAGTTTCGGGAACACTGAAGCTTTCTTT. Translation: CASSFGNTEAFF.